The 13 T cell receptor beta chains below all came from one sample that was sequenced in a study of response to subunit inactivated influenza vaccine. TCRdb re-analysed the RT-PCR reads in MiXCR, keeping a single row per CDR3 protein. The data hold 250,000 to 350,000 distinct CDR3 sequences, with around 20% observed a single time. The specimen was PBMCs from blood, collected around 22 months after vaccination. The receptors here all came from a man aged 50 to 75 who received an inactivated influenza vaccine.

This chain connects TRBV10-3 to TRBJ2-7; D gene uncertain. Trimming cost V 0 bases and J 2 bases, with 8 bases left between them. Germline V gene data show CDR1 as ENHRY and CDR2 as SYGVKD. The CDR3 has 14 amino acids. The DNA of the CDR3 is TGTGCCATCAGTGAGTCGTTCAAAACCTACGAGCAGTACTTC. It codes for CAISESFKTYEQYF.

This clonotype was counted ten times or more. V and J are TRBV20-1 and TRBJ1-1, with D maybe TRBD1 (5 bases). Trimming shortened V by 6 bases and J by 5 bases, and 16 bases separated the two germline ends. Germline assignment: CDR1 DFQATT and CDR2 SNEGSKA (reference sequence). The CDR3 consists of 13 residues. The CDR3 sequence is CSATPGRWTEAFF. CDR3 DNA sequence: TGCAGTGCGACTCCGGGACGATGGACTGAAGCTTTCTTT.

V and J are TRBV29-1 and TRBJ1-1; possible D gene TRBD1, 6 bases. CDR1 and CDR2 (germline): SQVTM, ANQGSEA. Trimming took 6 bases from V and 7 from J, leaving 12 bases between them. The CDR3 runs 11 residues. As DNA, the CDR3 is TGCAGCGTCACCCGAGGGGGTGAAGCTTTCTTT. It codes for CSVTRGGEAFF.

The J gene is TRBJ2-5, the V gene TRBV30, with 12 bases identical to TRBD2. V was clipped by 0 bases and J by 4 bases; unmatched bases: 6. There are 16 residues in the CDR3. CDR1 is GTSNPN, CDR2 SVGIG, per germline (reference sequence). The CDR3 DNA reads as TGTGCCTGGAGTGTACGGGCTAGCGGGAGGGGAGAGACCCAGTACTTC. This codes for CAWSVRASGRGETQYF.

A remark on this clonotype: At one of its ends the junction is not consistent with the germline gene, which may arise from a read error. The chain carries TRBV20-1 and TRBJ1-1, with 8 positions matching TRBD1. Looked up from germline, CDR1 is DFQATT and CDR2 is SNEGSKA (reference sequence). This CDR3 has 14 residues. CDR3 loop: CCAADRGLNTEAFF. DNA for the CDR3: TGCTGTGCCGCCGACAGGGGATTGAACACTGAAGCTTTCTTT.

V usage is TRBV7-3 and J usage is TRBJ1-3; D remains unclear. The V end lost 5 bases, the J end lost 2 bases, and 16 bases lay between the germline ends. Germline CDR1 and CDR2: SGHTA and FQGTGA. The length of the CDR3 is 16 residues. The CDR3 DNA follows: TGTGCCAGCAGCCCCCAGCCTATGGGGACTGGAAACACCATATATTTT. It codes for CASSPQPMGTGNTIYF.

This clonotype showed up just a few times. The chain is built from TRBV5-1 and TRBJ2-4; D remains ambiguous. Trimming took 4 bases from V and 0 from J, leaving 8 bases between them. Looked up from germline, CDR1 is SGHRS and CDR2 is YFSETQ. The CDR3 loop spans 14 amino acids. CDR3 nucleotides: TGCGCCAGCAGCCGCGACCTAGCCAAAAACATTCAGTACTTC. Protein sequence: CASSRDLAKNIQYF.

This chain links TRBV28 with TRBJ1-1, with a weak D call TRBD1 (5 bases). The CDR3 length is 12 residues. With 6 bases removed from V and 7 bases from J, the gap between germline ends came to 12 bases. Germline assignment: CDR1 MDHEN and CDR2 SYDVKM. CDR3 nucleotides: TGTGCCAGCAGGGTTTCTAGGGGTGAAGCTTTCTTT. This translates into CASRVSRGEAFF.

There are a few counts of this clonotype. This chain connects TRBV12-3 or TRBV12-4 to TRBJ2-3, with D uncertain. There are 14 residues in the CDR3. Trimming shortened V by 3 bases and J by 4 bases, and 11 bases separated the two germline ends. CDR3 nucleotides: TGTGCCAGCAGTTTCGGGTCAGGCGCAGATACGCAGTATTTT. It translates to CASSFGSGADTQYF.

The chain combines TRBV6-6 with TRBJ1-1; D is uncertain. Germline assignment: CDR1 MNHNY and CDR2 SVGAGI (reference sequence). Deletions cut 5 bases from V and 3 bases from J, with 7 bases between. This CDR3 contains 12 residues. In DNA, the CDR3 is TGTGCCAGCAGTCACACAGACACTGAAGCTTTCTTT. This translates into CASSHTDTEAFF.

Many counts were recorded for this clonotype. This sequence joins TRBV29-1 and TRBJ1-1; possible D gene TRBD1, 6 bases. The V end was cut by 1 base, the J end by 7 bases, with 10 bases between. This CDR3 is 12 amino acids long. Per the germline V gene, CDR1 is SQVTM and CDR2 is ANQGSEA. CDR3 sequence: CSVEVRGSEAFF. Here the CDR3 DNA reads TGCAGCGTTGAAGTCAGGGGAAGTGAAGCTTTCTTT.

There are a few counts of this clonotype. The chain couples TRBV29-1 to TRBJ2-7; the D gene is possibly TRBD2 (5 bases). V lost 7 bases to trimming and J lost 7 bases, with 11 bases between them. Germline V CDR1 and CDR2: SQVTM, ANQGSEA. The CDR3 has 10 amino acids. The CDR3 loop is CSAVGKEQYF. The DNA of the CDR3 is TGCAGCGCTGTCGGGAAGGAGCAGTACTTC.

This clonotype was counted only a few times. The V call is TRBV2, the J call TRBJ2-7, with no clear D. With 3 bases removed from V and 3 bases from J, the gap between germline ends came to 9 bases. This CDR3 is built from 13 residues. CDR1 SNHLY and CDR2 FYNNEI come from the germline V gene. The DNA of the CDR3 is TGTGCCAGCAGTGATCGGAGCGTCTACGAGCAGTACTTC. Translated, it gives CASSDRSVYEQYF.